Listed here are 9 T cell receptor beta chains from one sample, sequenced in a study of identical twins' blood T cells. TCRdb re-derived calls from the 5' RACE reads in MiXCR, one entry per CDR3 protein. This table has 350,000 to 450,000 distinct CDR3 sequences, roughly 31% appearing once. The material sequenced was PBMCs. These receptors were taken from a woman between 18 and 55 years old in good health.

The rearrangement uses TRBV9 and TRBJ1-3; D remains unclear. The CDR3 is made up of 13 amino acids. V lost 0 bases and J 6 bases, leaving 7 bases between the germline ends. Germline CDR1 SGDLS, CDR2 YYNGEE. The DNA of the CDR3 is TGTGCCAGCAGCGTAGGGCGGCAAAACACCATATATTTT. It codes for CASSVGRQNTIYF.

V gene TRBV5-1 combines with J gene TRBJ2-3; 10 bases match TRBD2. This CDR3 is 17 amino acids long. CDR1 and CDR2 from the germline V gene are SGHRS and YFSETQ. V shed 0 bases, J shed 0 bases, and the junction held 4 bases outside the gene matches. CDR3 nucleotide sequence: TGCGCCAGCAGCTTGGAGGCTAGCGGGAGCAGCACAGATACGCAGTATTTT. This codes for CASSLEASGSSTDTQYF.

This clonotype turned up a few times. The V gene is TRBV2, the J gene TRBJ1-1, with D maybe TRBD1 (5 bases). The CDR3 spans 13 residues. Germline V CDR1 and CDR2: SNHLY, FYNNEI. Trimming stripped 7 bases from V and 5 bases from J, with 14 bases between. The CDR3: CASTIAGGTEAFF. Here the CDR3 DNA reads TGTGCCAGCACCATAGCCGGGGGGACTGAAGCTTTCTTT.

This clonotype was seen only a few times. J is TRBJ2-7 and V is TRBV25-1; 8 nucleotides align to TRBD1. CDR1 MGHDK and CDR2 SYGVNS come from the germline V gene. The CDR3 is 16 residues long. The trim removed 5 bases at V and 0 bases at J, leaving 9 bases unmatched. The CDR3 DNA is TGTGCCAGCAGTCCAGGGACAGGCATTAGCTCCTACGAGCAGTACTTC. Its protein is CASSPGTGISSYEQYF.

This chain connects TRBV5-1 to TRBJ1-2; no reliable D call. The V gene lost 7 bases and the J gene lost 7 bases, with 17 bases spanning the gap. Germline V gene data show CDR1 as SGHRS and CDR2 as YFSETQ. The CDR3 has 13 amino acids. DNA of the CDR3: TGCGCCAGCTGCCACCGGGAGTGCTTTGGCTACACCTTC. Amino acids: CASCHRECFGYTF. Using reference TRBV5-1 and TRBJ1-2 for the parts outside the CDR3, the full variable domain is KAGVTQTPRYLIKTRGQQVTLSCSPISGHRSVSWYQQTPGQGLQFLFEYFSETQRNKGNFPGRFSGRQFSNSRSEMNVSTLELGDSALYLCASCHRECFGYTFGSGTRLTVV.

This clonotype was recorded a few times. A read error may account for a junction end that differs from germline. J is TRBJ2-1 and V is TRBV3-1; D gene unclear. Germline lookup yields CDR1 LGHDT and CDR2 YNNKEL (reference sequence). The CDR3 has 14 amino acids. CDR3 coding DNA: TGTGCCAGCAGCCGAGAGCGACTCTACGATGAGCAGTTCTTC. Translation: CASSRERLYDEQFF.

The V call is TRBV7-6, the J call TRBJ2-3; D is unclear. This CDR3 is built from 16 residues. V lost 3 bases and J 1 base, leaving 14 bases between the germline ends. Germline CDR1 and CDR2: SGHVS and FNYEAQ. CDR3 nucleotides: TGTGCCAGCAGCTTTTCTCGACGGTCGGGCACAGATACGCAGTATTTT. Protein: CASSFSRRSGTDTQYF.

In its sample, this clonotype was seen once. V gene TRBV6-5 combines with J gene TRBJ1-2; a weak D match, TRBD1 (6 bases). The germline V and J ends were trimmed by 4 bases and 8 bases, with 20 bases remaining between them. CDR3 size: 15 residues. CDR1 MNHEY and CDR2 SVGAGI come from the germline V gene. The CDR3 coding sequence is TGTGCCAGCAGTTGCCAACCTAAGGGGGGGACAGGCTACACCTTC. Protein sequence: CASSCQPKGGTGYTF.

The chain carries TRBV10-3 and TRBJ1-1; perhaps TRBD1 as D (5 bases). The CDR3 contains 13 residues. Germline V lookup: CDR1 ENHRY, CDR2 SYGVKD. V lost 5 bases, J lost 4 bases, and 11 bases lay in between. CDR3 coding DNA: TGTGCCATCAGTTTGTCAGGGCCCACTGAAGCTTTCTTT. Its protein is CAISLSGPTEAFF.